Detailed here is one T cell receptor beta chain. Its antigen specificity is not known. No base quality values were provided; no much bigger clone lies one nucleotide off. Participants in the prospective study were enrolled through a virtual design, were aged roughly 18 to 100 years, and lived in approximately 25 United States geographic areas. In the prospective study, participants were assigned to cohorts based on the clinical history participants reported in a screening survey and a study questionnaire. Each participant in the prospective study had whole blood, serum and a nasopharyngeal or oropharyngeal swab collected by mobile phlebotomists. Over a roughly two-month period, participants in the prospective study had the option of providing additional blood draws and questionnaires. Blood samples from the prospective study were shipped frozen or at room temperature prior to DNA extraction. TCRbeta CDR3 regions were amplified from genomic DNA using the immunoSEQ Assay, a bias-controlled multiplex PCR. In the authors' own workflow: Within the assay, amplification of reference gene primers was used to estimate how many nucleated cells each sample contained. To quantify the absolute abundance of each unique TCRbeta CDR3 rearrangement, sequence reads were collapsed and filtered. For each sample, productive Simpson clonality was calculated as the square root of Simpson's diversity index across productive rearrangements. Sourced from immuneACCESS, this table was stored by TCRdb with only in-frame sequences that have V and J called. A share of the clones is absent; for the studies checked, an unresolved V gene accounts for under half, and the remainder has no known explanation. V and J calls and clone size are copied from that table; D and trimming were computed from the DNA. This sample gives approximately 210,000 clones in total; around 82% of them show up just once. The top ten hold 4.3% of the sample.

Trimmed from V: 4 bases; trimmed from J: 7 bases; junction bases lacking a gene match: 14. Based on the germline V gene, the CDR1 and CDR2 sequences are SGHRS and YFSETQ. The CDR3 goes from the cysteine to the phenylalanine over 16 residues. Only the CDR3 region is kept as DNA, spanning 48 bases read in frame from base 1. This entry belongs to a study of blood T cell repertoires in COVID-19 (TCRdb year 2020). For context, the study as a whole: Collaborator samples came from the United States, Italy and Spain and covered acute and convalescent phases of COVID-19. Nearly every sample came with metadata listing a de-identified subject ID, COVID-19 status, age in years and sex. The repertoires were released in a freely available public database intended as a resource for research on the immune response to SARS-CoV-2. HLA class I and class II types, where available, came from metadata supplied by the sample provider rather than from assay-based typing. The material from the prospective study consisted of cDNA or gDNA derived from T cells, B-cell-depleted T cells, or PBMCs. Subjects who had been exposed to COVID-19, were actively infected with it, or had recovered from it provided the deeply sampled blood TCRbeta repertoires that made up the dataset. The samples were drawn from two sources: the first 160 participants of the ongoing ImmuneRACE study, and 1,000 to 1,500 subjects contributed by 6 global collaborators.

Broad study findings and their caveats: The quantity of clinical and demographic metadata differed by source and by participant and was supplied without curation.

This TCR derives from a man aged 30 to 45 with acute COVID-19. Material: PBMCs or T cells enriched from blood (not recorded which). The rearranged segments are TRBV5-1 and TRBJ1-2, with 9 middle bases fitting TRBD1. The CDR3 protein: CASSLQGQGGSGGYTF. The DNA reads as follows: TGCGCCAGCAGCCTCCAGGGACAGGGTGGATCGGGTGGCTACACCTTC.